These 21 T cell receptor beta chains were all obtained from the same sample, sequenced in a study of blood T cell repertoires in COVID-19. Method: immunoSEQ multiplex PCR; TCRdb's copy keeps in-frame clones and lacks some. In the table there are around 70,000 clones, around nine tenths of which are singletons. Sequencing used peripheral blood. Receptors were obtained from a woman younger than 30 with acute or convalescent COVID-19.

The genes are TRBV3-1 (or the pseudogene TRBV3-2) and TRBJ1-2; perhaps TRBD1 as D (5 bases). From germline, CDR1 is LGHDT and CDR2 YNNKEL (reference sequence). V was clipped by 2 bases and J by 4 bases, with 11 bases between them. The CDR3 has 14 residues. CDR3 in DNA: TGTGCCAGCAGCCAATATCAGGGTGGCTATGGCTACACCTTC. Translated, it gives CASSQYQGGYGYTF.

The chain has TRBV11-2 and TRBJ1-2; 8 bases align to TRBD1. Germline trimming cut 5 bases from V and 4 bases from J; bases unmatched to any gene: 9. CDR3 size: 15 residues. CDR1 is SGHAT and CDR2 is FQNNGV in the germline V gene. The CDR3 sequence: CASSRDRGRVYGYTF. CDR3 bases: TGTGCCAGCAGCCGCGACAGGGGTCGCGTCTATGGCTACACCTTC.

V and J are TRBV27 and TRBJ1-3; D not certain. CDR3 length: 16 residues. The germline V and J ends were trimmed by 2 bases and 3 bases, with 14 bases remaining between them. Looked up from germline, CDR1 is MNHEY and CDR2 is SMNVEV (reference sequence). The chain's CDR3 is CASSLGRPRDGNTIYF. The DNA of the CDR3 is TGTGCCAGCAGTTTAGGCAGGCCGAGGGATGGAAACACCATATATTTT.

The chain joins TRBV11-2 to TRBJ1-3; D perhaps matches TRBD1 (5 bases). Trimming removed 1 base at V and 2 bases at J, with 9 bases between. Germline V gene sequence: CDR1 SGHAT, CDR2 FQNNGV. The CDR3 covers 15 residues. CDR3 amino acids: CASSLGRTPGNTIYF. For the CDR3, the DNA is TGTGCCAGCAGCTTAGGCCGGACACCTGGAAACACCATATATTTT.

The rearrangement links TRBV4-3 to TRBJ2-3, with D possibly being TRBD1 (7 bases). Germline CDR1 and CDR2: LGHNA and YSLEER. The V end lost 0 bases, the J end lost 3 bases, and 22 bases lay between the germline ends. CDR3 length: 19 residues. CDR3 bases: TGCGCCAGCAGCCAAGATTTGGGGGTCGGCAGGGGGGCTACAGATACGCAGTATTTT. This gives the protein CASSQDLGVGRGATDTQYF.

V gene TRBV5-1 combines with J gene TRBJ1-1; D unresolved. Germline CDR1 and CDR2: SGHRS and YFSETQ. CDR3 length equals 12 residues. V lost 4 bases to trimming and J lost 11 bases, with 15 bases between them. CDR3 in amino acids: CASSADRRLAFF. CDR3 nucleotides: TGCGCCAGCAGCGCGGATCGGCGGTTGGCTTTCTTT.

J is TRBJ1-3 and V is TRBV5-4; weak D call: TRBD1 (5 bases). There are 13 residues in the CDR3. Per the germline V gene, CDR1 is SGHNT and CDR2 is YYREEE (reference sequence). Trimming shortened V by 9 bases and J by 3 bases, and 13 bases separated the two germline ends. As DNA, the CDR3 is TGTGCCACCTCCAGGGTATATGGAAACACCATATATTTT. It translates to CATSRVYGNTIYF.

V gene TRBV30 combines with J gene TRBJ2-1; D is possibly TRBD2 (5 bases). This CDR3 spans 13 amino acids. V shed 0 bases and J shed 5 bases, with 8 bases lying between them. From germline, CDR1 is GTSNPN and CDR2 SVGIG (reference sequence). The CDR3 loop is CAWSVGRDNEQFF. CDR3 DNA: TGTGCCTGGAGTGTAGGGCGGGACAATGAGCAGTTCTTC.

The chain joins TRBV9 to TRBJ2-1; TRBD2 agrees at 10 bases. The germline V gene encodes CDR1 SGDLS and CDR2 YYNGEE. The CDR3 has 15 amino acids. J was trimmed by 6 bases and V by 0 bases; bases with no gene match: 3. This CDR3 is CASSVGRTSGNEQFF. The CDR3 DNA sequence: TGTGCCAGCAGCGTAGGTAGGACTAGCGGCAATGAGCAGTTCTTC.

The chain carries TRBV7-8 and TRBJ1-1, with D perhaps matching TRBD1 (5 bases). This CDR3 is built from 14 residues. Germline V gives CDR1 SGHVS, CDR2 FQNEAQ. With 5 bases removed from V and 4 bases from J, the gap between germline ends came to 14 bases. The CDR3 DNA follows: TGTGCCAGCAGCGCCCGAGGCGGGGGCACTGAAGCTTTCTTT. Translating gives CASSARGGGTEAFF.

Written as DNA, the CDR3 is TGTGCCAGCAGCTTGGGGACAGCCAACTATGGCTACACCTTC. Its translation is CASSLGTANYGYTF. This chain joins TRBV11-2 and TRBJ1-2, with 7 bases identical to TRBD1. Losses at the gene ends were 3 bases for V and 2 bases for J; bases not matched to a gene: 3. The CDR3 totals 14 residues. CDR1 SGHAT and CDR2 FQNNGV come from the germline V gene.

V and J are TRBV6-1 and TRBJ2-7; TRBD1 agrees at 10 bases. CDR3 size: 15 residues. V was clipped by 1 base and J by 4 bases; unmatched bases: 4. Germline V gene data show CDR1 as MNHNS and CDR2 as SASEGT. The CDR3 DNA reads as TGTGCCAGCAGTGAAGTAGGGACAGGGGTATACGAGCAGTACTTC. Its translation: CASSEVGTGVYEQYF.

The chain employs TRBV11-2 and TRBJ1-6; tentative D call: TRBD1 (6 bases). The CDR3 is 16 residues long. Germline CDR1 reads SGHAT; CDR2 reads FQNNGV. The V end lost 7 bases, the J end lost 7 bases, and 20 bases lay between the germline ends. In DNA form, the CDR3 reads TGTGCCAGCACCCATGGGCGGGGGCGGTCGAATTCACCCCTCCACTTT. It encodes CASTHGRGRSNSPLHF.

V is TRBV11-2 and J is TRBJ1-6, with D unresolved. Germline CDR1 and CDR2: SGHAT and FQNNGV. There are 15 residues in the CDR3. V was clipped by 1 base and J by 3 bases, with 7 bases between them. The CDR3: CASSLVRDYNSPLHF. CDR3 in DNA: TGTGCCAGCAGCTTAGTACGGGACTATAATTCACCCCTCCACTTT.

This clone was detected once. The chain employs TRBV30 and TRBJ2-3, with a tentative D call TRBD1 (5 bases). In germline, CDR1 is GTSNPN, CDR2 SVGIG (reference sequence). The length of the CDR3 is 14 residues. Trimming stripped 4 bases from V and 4 bases from J, with 15 bases between. The CDR3 nucleotides read TGTGCCTGGACGAAGACAGTCGTATCAGATACGCAGTATTTT. This codes for CAWTKTVVSDTQYF.

The chain employs TRBV5-5 and TRBJ2-7; a possible D gene is TRBD1 (6 bases). The CDR3 is made up of 15 amino acids. The V end was cut by 0 bases, the J end by 1 base, with 11 bases between. CDR1 and CDR2 from the germline V gene are SGHKS and YYEKEE (reference sequence). This chain's CDR3 is CASSLATGLSYEQYF. In DNA form, the CDR3 reads TGTGCCAGCAGCTTGGCTACAGGGTTATCCTACGAGCAGTACTTC.

This clone was observed a handful of times. The rearrangement uses TRBV2 and TRBJ2-7; no reliable D call. Trimming took 5 bases from V and 3 from J, leaving 8 bases between them. CDR1 SNHLY and CDR2 FYNNEI come from the germline V gene. The CDR3 is 12 residues long. The CDR3, as DNA: TGTGCCAGCAGTTTACAAGACTACGAGCAGTACTTC. Translation: CASSLQDYEQYF.

V gene TRBV18 combines with J gene TRBJ1-1; D uncertain. Per germline, CDR1 KGHSH and CDR2 LQKENI. Deletions cut 3 bases from V and 1 base from J, with 6 bases between. CDR3 size: 13 residues. The CDR3 DNA follows: TGTGCCAGCTCACCGAACAAGAACACTGAAGCTTTCTTT. It is translated as CASSPNKNTEAFF.

The CDR3 protein is CASTPAVSENSPLHF. The CDR3 DNA is TGTGCCAGCACCCCCGCGGTCTCGGAAAATTCACCCCTCCACTTT. The chain links TRBV6-5 to TRBJ1-6; D is undetermined. Germline V lookup: CDR1 MNHEY, CDR2 SVGAGI. Trimming removed 7 bases from V and 7 bases from J, with 17 bases in between. The CDR3 is made up of 15 amino acids.

V gene TRBV28 combines with J gene TRBJ1-5; a possible D gene is TRBD1 (5 bases). Germline loops: CDR1 MDHEN, CDR2 SYDVKM. V was cut by 3 bases and J by 4 bases, with 13 bases left in between. The CDR3 has 15 amino acids. The DNA of the CDR3 is TGTGCCAGCAGTTTGGGGCCCTATTATAATCAGCCCCAGCATTTT. Protein: CASSLGPYYNQPQHF.

The chain recombines TRBV4-1 with TRBJ2-1; weak D call: TRBD2 (5 bases). V lost 2 bases, J lost 9 bases, and 11 bases lay in between. This CDR3 is 13 amino acids long. CDR1 is MGHRA, CDR2 YSYEKL, per germline. CDR3 nucleotide sequence: TGCGCCAGCAGCCAACCCCTAGCTGGTGAGCAGTTCTTC. Amino acids: CASSQPLAGEQFF.